Listed below are T cell receptor beta chains from one sample, sequenced in a study of T cells in Graves' hyperthyroidism and ophthalmopathy. Via MiXCR, TCRdb re-called the multiplex PCR reads, giving one row per CDR3 protein. The repertoire consists of more than 300,000 distinct CDR3 sequences, with 18% occurring once and the leading ten covering 40%. Input material: blood. The receptors originated from a man between 18 and 35 years old with Graves' ophthalmopathy. Both conserved end residues are part of each CDR3. The order of the fields is D gene, clone size, J gene, V gene, CDR3 protein, CDR3 DNA. The D gene is left open where the match is weak. A clone size is listed for some rows: how often the clone was seen (once, few, many), or a class if it is expanded.

d_call: TRBD1; clone_size: .; j_call: TRBJ2-2; v_call: TRBV19; cdr3_aa: CASSNPGTGTTGELFF; cdr3_nt: TGTGCCAGTAGTAATCCCGGGACAGGGACCACCGGGGAGCTGTTTTTT
d_call: TRBD2; clone_size: .; j_call: TRBJ2-5; v_call: TRBV6-2/TRBV6-3; cdr3_aa: CASSGTSGAQETQYF; cdr3_nt: TGTGCCAGCAGTGGGACTAGCGGGGCGCAAGAGACCCAGTACTTC
d_call: TRBD2; clone_size: many; j_call: TRBJ2-5; v_call: TRBV12-3/TRBV12-4; cdr3_aa: CASSPALAGVIWDQETQYF; cdr3_nt: TGTGCCAGCAGTCCGGCACTAGCGGGAGTAATCTGGGATCAAGAGACCCAGTACTTC
d_call: .; clone_size: many; j_call: TRBJ2-7; v_call: TRBV10-3; cdr3_aa: CAITVTNTGEQYF; cdr3_nt: TGTGCCATCACGGTGACTAATACTGGCGAGCAGTACTTC
d_call: TRBD2; clone_size: many; j_call: TRBJ2-7; v_call: TRBV12-3/TRBV12-4; cdr3_aa: CASSSSTLAGPAYEQYF; cdr3_nt: TGTGCCAGCAGTTCCAGTACTCTAGCGGGGCCAGCCTACGAGCAGTACTTC
d_call: .; clone_size: .; j_call: TRBJ2-2; v_call: TRBV5-1; cdr3_aa: CASSSWAGDTGELFF; cdr3_nt: TGCGCCAGCAGCTCTTGGGCTGGGGATACCGGGGAGCTGTTTTTT
d_call: TRBD2; clone_size: few; j_call: TRBJ2-1; v_call: TRBV27; cdr3_aa: CASSLLSGVILNEQFF; cdr3_nt: TGTGCCAGCAGTTTACTCAGCGGGGTTATACTCAATGAGCAGTTCTTC
d_call: .; clone_size: many; j_call: TRBJ2-1; v_call: TRBV12-3/TRBV12-4; cdr3_aa: CASSLRPPWGAVSYNEQFF; cdr3_nt: TGTGCCAGCAGTTTAAGGCCTCCCTGGGGAGCGGTCTCCTACAATGAGCAGTTCTTC
d_call: TRBD2; clone_size: many; j_call: TRBJ2-2; v_call: TRBV2; cdr3_aa: CASLADTGELFF; cdr3_nt: TGTGCCAGCCTAGCGGACACCGGGGAGCTGTTTTTT
d_call: TRBD2; clone_size: few; j_call: TRBJ2-7; v_call: TRBV19; cdr3_aa: CASSVRGGTKEQYF; cdr3_nt: TGTGCCAGTAGTGTCCGCGGGGGGACGAAGGAGCAGTACTTC
d_call: TRBD1; clone_size: many; j_call: TRBJ1-1; v_call: TRBV28; cdr3_aa: CASSSYRGAWYTEAFF; cdr3_nt: TGTGCCAGCAGTTCCTACAGGGGCGCATGGTACACTGAAGCTTTCTTT
d_call: .; clone_size: few; j_call: TRBJ1-1; v_call: TRBV10-3; cdr3_aa: CAIRLALDSEAFF; cdr3_nt: TGTGCCATCAGGCTGGCCTTGGACAGTGAAGCTTTCTTT
d_call: .; clone_size: many; j_call: TRBJ1-2; v_call: TRBV3-1; cdr3_aa: CASSPRGTDGYTF; cdr3_nt: TGTGCCAGCAGTCCAAGGGGGACGGATGGCTACACCTTC
d_call: TRBD1; clone_size: many; j_call: TRBJ1-5; v_call: TRBV6-1; cdr3_aa: CASSPTGGQPQHF; cdr3_nt: TGTGCCAGCAGCCCGACAGGGGGTCAGCCCCAGCATTTT
d_call: .; clone_size: .; j_call: TRBJ2-7; v_call: TRBV6-1; cdr3_aa: CASSLIPSGAYEQYF; cdr3_nt: TGTGCCAGCAGTCTAATCCCCTCAGGGGCCTACGAGCAGTACTTC
d_call: TRBD2; clone_size: .; j_call: TRBJ2-1; v_call: TRBV6-1; cdr3_aa: CASSERGGAMDEQFF; cdr3_nt: TGTGCCAGCAGTGAACGCGGGGGGGCCATGGATGAGCAGTTCTTC